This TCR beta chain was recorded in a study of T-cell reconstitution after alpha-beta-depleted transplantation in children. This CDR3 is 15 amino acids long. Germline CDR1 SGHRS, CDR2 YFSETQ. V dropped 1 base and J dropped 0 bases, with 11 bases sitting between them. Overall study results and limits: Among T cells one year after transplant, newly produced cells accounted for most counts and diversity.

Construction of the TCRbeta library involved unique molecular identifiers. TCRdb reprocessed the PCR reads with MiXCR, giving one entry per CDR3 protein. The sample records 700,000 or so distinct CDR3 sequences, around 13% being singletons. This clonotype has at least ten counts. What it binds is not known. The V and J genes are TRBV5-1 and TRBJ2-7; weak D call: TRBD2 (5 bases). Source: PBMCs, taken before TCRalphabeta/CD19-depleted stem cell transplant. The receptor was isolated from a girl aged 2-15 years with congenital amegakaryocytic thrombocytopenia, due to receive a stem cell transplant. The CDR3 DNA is TGCGCCAGCAGCTTGCAAGCGGTAAGCTCCTACGAGCAGTACTTC. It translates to CASSLQAVSSYEQYF.